Listed here are 10 T cell receptor beta chains from one sample, sequenced in a study of regulatory T cells in long-lasting Graves disease. Time point meaning: newly diagnosed GD, antithyroid drugs for less than 3 months. TCR sequences were obtained from RNA taken from PBMCs. iRepertoire HTBI primers and Arm-PCR of CDR3 regions built TCR beta libraries. TCRdb redid the calling of the multiplex PCR reads with MiXCR, one entry per CDR3 protein. The data show 440,000 or so distinct CDR3 sequences, under 15% seen once. The same sample was also used in a study of T cells in Graves' hyperthyroidism and ophthalmopathy.

The sequencing here drew on peripheral blood mononuclear cells (PBMCs), taken at new diagnosis, from a patient treated with antithyroid drugs. The origin of the receptors is a woman in her twenties or thirties with Graves disease.

This clonotype has a count of ten or more. The chain carries TRBV5-1 and TRBJ2-1, with D uncertain. Germline V gene sequence: CDR1 SGHRS, CDR2 YFSETQ. This CDR3 contains 12 residues. Deletions cut 0 bases from V and 8 bases from J, with 6 bases between. The CDR3 protein is CASSLGVDEQFF. The DNA of the CDR3 is TGCGCCAGCAGCTTGGGCGTCGATGAGCAGTTCTTC.

This clonotype showed up many times. V and J are TRBV7-9 and TRBJ1-1; no clear D gene. The V end lost 3 bases, the J end lost 1 base, and 6 bases lay between the germline ends. There are 13 residues in the CDR3. CDR1 is SEHNR, CDR2 FQNEAQ, per germline (reference sequence). The CDR3 nucleotides read TGTGCCAGCAGCTTGTTCTCGAACACTGAAGCTTTCTTT. This codes for CASSLFSNTEAFF.

There are a few counts of this clonotype. V usage is TRBV5-1 and J usage is TRBJ2-1; TRBD2 aligns across 9 bases. The CDR3 runs to 16 residues. Trimming took 5 bases from V and 2 from J; bases not matched to a gene: 8. Germline CDR1 and CDR2: SGHRS and YFSETQ. This CDR3 is CASSQGAGGTYNEQFF. CDR3 coding DNA: TGCGCCAGCAGTCAGGGAGCGGGAGGCACCTACAATGAGCAGTTCTTC.

This clonotype was counted only a few times. This rearrangement joins TRBV10-3 to TRBJ2-1, with 11 bases fitting TRBD2. The J segment lost 9 bases and the V segment lost 7 bases, leaving 11 bases of the junction unmatched. Germline V CDR1 and CDR2: ENHRY, SYGVKD. This CDR3 has 15 amino acids. CDR3 protein: CAITTGTSGWGEQFF. In DNA form, the CDR3 reads TGTGCCATCACCACCGGGACTAGCGGCTGGGGTGAGCAGTTCTTC.

This clonotype was seen a few times. V is TRBV7-9 and J is TRBJ1-2; D unresolved. Germline CDR1 is SEHNR and CDR2 is FQNEAQ (reference sequence). The CDR3 is 12 residues long. The V gene lost 5 bases and the J gene lost 8 bases, with 12 bases spanning the gap. CDR3 sequence (DNA): TGTGCCAGCAGCCCAGACGGCTACGGCTACACCTTC. Its protein product is CASSPDGYGYTF.

The rearrangement joins TRBV10-2 to TRBJ1-1; weak D call: TRBD1 (6 bases). The length of the CDR3 is 15 residues. The V end was cut by 7 bases, the J end by 4 bases, with 19 bases between. CDR1 is WSHSY and CDR2 is SAAADI in the germline V gene. DNA for the CDR3: TGCGCCAGCAATCGGGGTACAGGGTGGGGCACTGAAGCTTTCTTT. As protein: CASNRGTGWGTEAFF.

V gene TRBV5-5 combines with J gene TRBJ2-7; a possible D gene is TRBD2 (5 bases). Germline CDR1 reads SGHKS; CDR2 reads YYEKEE (reference sequence). CDR3 length: 13 residues. The V gene lost 2 bases and the J gene lost 5 bases, with 11 bases spanning the gap. In DNA, the CDR3 is TGTGCCAGCAGCTTATGGTTGCGGGACGAGCAGTACTTC. This codes for CASSLWLRDEQYF.

The rearrangement uses TRBV28 and TRBJ1-1; D is undetermined. Germline loops: CDR1 MDHEN, CDR2 SYDVKM. Trimming cost V 6 bases and J 1 base, with 6 bases left between them. The CDR3 contains 12 residues. DNA of the CDR3: TGTGCCAGCAGCGAACGGAACACTGAAGCTTTCTTT. It translates to CASSERNTEAFF.

At least ten counts were recorded for this clonotype. The chain couples TRBV6-5 to TRBJ1-1; no clear D. V was clipped by 0 bases and J by 6 bases, with 5 bases between them. CDR3 length equals 12 residues. Germline V gene lookup returns CDR1 MNHEY and CDR2 SVGAGI. The DNA for the CDR3 is TGTGCCAGCAGTTACTCTACGGCTGAAGCTTTCTTT. Residues: CASSYSTAEAFF.

This clonotype was detected a few times. The rearrangement joins TRBV10-3 to TRBJ2-7; 7 bases fit TRBD2. V trimming: 8 bases; J trimming: 7 bases; junction bases outside the gene matches: 8. CDR1 and CDR2 from the germline V gene are ENHRY and SYGVKD. There are 12 residues in the CDR3. CDR3 sequence (DNA): TGTGCCATCGGTGCGGGAGAGGGTGAGCAGTACTTC. It specifies CAIGAGEGEQYF.